The 12 T cell receptor beta chains below all came from one sample that was sequenced in a study of T-cell memory formation after mild COVID-19. One entry per CDR3 protein, called by TCRdb with MiXCR from the 5' RACE reads. The sample includes about 340,000 distinct CDR3 sequences, approximately 15% of them seen just once. The source material was PBMCs or a T cell subset sorted from them (not recorded which). These receptors were obtained from a man aged 18 to 29 who had mild COVID-19 (a few samples of this study predate the infection). Cell type and time point are not known.

In its sample, this clonotype was seen a few times. V and J are TRBV6-4 and TRBJ2-1, with 10 bases aligning to TRBD1. CDR3 size: 14 residues. Germline trimming cut 4 bases from V and 5 bases from J; bases unmatched to any gene: 2. Looked up from germline, CDR1 is MRHNA and CDR2 is SNTAGT. DNA of the CDR3: TGTGCCAGCAGTGGGGACAGGGGAAACAATGAGCAGTTCTTC. This translates into CASSGDRGNNEQFF.

This clonotype was detected only a few times. The gene calls are TRBV4-1 and TRBJ1-5; D possibly corresponds to TRBD1 (6 bases). V dropped 0 bases and J dropped 3 bases, with 9 bases sitting between them. CDR1 MGHRA and CDR2 YSYEKL come from the germline V gene. CDR3 length: 15 residues. CDR3 loop: CASSQEDRSNQPQHF. The CDR3 nucleotides are TGCGCCAGCAGCCAAGAAGACAGGTCCAATCAGCCCCAGCATTTT.

This sequence joins TRBV15 and TRBJ1-1, with 9 bases that match TRBD1. The CDR3 consists of 15 residues. The J segment lost 4 bases and the V segment lost 3 bases, leaving 6 bases of the junction unmatched. Germline CDR1 and CDR2: LNHNV and YYDKDF (reference sequence). The CDR3 here is CATSSNRGQVTEAFF. CDR3 nucleotide sequence: TGTGCCACCAGCAGCAACAGGGGGCAGGTCACTGAAGCTTTCTTT.

This clonotype was observed a few times. This sequence joins TRBV6-6 and TRBJ1-2; D call uncertain. Trimming shortened V by 2 bases and J by 10 bases, and 5 bases separated the two germline ends. CDR1 MNHNY and CDR2 SVGAGI come from the germline V gene (reference sequence). This CDR3 has 10 amino acids. In nucleotides, the CDR3 is TGTGCCAGCAGTTACGTGGACTACACCTTC. It is translated as CASSYVDYTF.

This clonotype was counted between two and nine times. The germline gene is not matched at one end of the junction; a read error may be the cause. This chain links TRBV6-2 or TRBV6-3 with TRBJ2-7, with a possible D match to TRBD2 (6 bases). This CDR3 is built from 14 residues. Looked up from germline, CDR1 is MNHEY and CDR2 is SVGEGT. The CDR3 bases are TGTGCCAGCAGTACCTACGGGGGTACCTATGAGCAGTACTTC. It yields the protein CASSTYGGTYEQYF.

This clonotype was seen more than once but under ten times. This chain uses TRBV4-3 with TRBJ1-1, with no clear D. V was clipped by 0 bases and J by 4 bases, with 15 bases between them. The V gene's germline CDR1 is LGHNA and CDR2 YSLEER. The CDR3 totals 16 residues. The CDR3 DNA reads TGCGCCAGCAGCCAAGAAATCGTGGGAGACGTCACTGAAGCTTTCTTT. It translates to CASSQEIVGDVTEAFF.

The chain links TRBV29-1 to TRBJ2-2; TRBD2 matches at 9 bases. The V and J ends lost 4 bases and 2 bases, in that order; junction bases with no gene match: 5. Germline CDR1 reads SQVTM; CDR2 reads ANQGSEA. The CDR3 is 15 amino acids. For the CDR3, the DNA is TGCAGCGTTGCTTTAGCGGGGGTTAACACCGGGGAGCTGTTTTTT. Its translation is CSVALAGVNTGELFF.

This clonotype has ten or more counts. The chain combines TRBV5-1 with TRBJ1-6; 7 bases are a match to TRBD1. V lost 4 bases and J lost 7; bases outside the gene matches: 11. The CDR3 sequence is 16 residues long. Germline values: CDR1 SGHRS, CDR2 YFSETQ. The CDR3 spells CASSQRGQGENSPLHF. The CDR3 DNA follows: TGCGCCAGCAGCCAGAGGGGGCAGGGAGAGAATTCACCCCTCCACTTT.

The chain has TRBV20-1 and TRBJ1-5; tentatively, D is TRBD1 (5 bases). The V gene's germline CDR1 is DFQATT and CDR2 SNEGSKA (reference sequence). V was cut by 6 bases and J by 1 base, with 13 bases left in between. CDR3 size: 14 residues. The CDR3 DNA is TGCAGTGCCGCCTTGGGGGGGAGCAATCAGCCCCAGCATTTT. Protein product: CSAALGGSNQPQHF.

The rearrangement links TRBV4-1 to TRBJ1-1; TRBD1 matches at 8 bases. This CDR3 has 16 amino acids. Germline-derived CDR1 and CDR2 are MGHRA and YSYEKL. Trimming removed 0 bases from V and 10 bases from J; junction bases left unmatched: 13. The CDR3 loop is CASSQDRVAGGLGAFF. The CDR3 DNA is TGCGCCAGCAGCCAAGATCGGGTCGCAGGGGGCCTTGGAGCTTTCTTT.

Regarding this clonotype: Since a much larger clone is just one base distant, this may be a read error. The chain is built from TRBV29-1 and TRBJ1-2; D is unresolved. The CDR3 length is 10 residues. Germline CDR1 is SQVTM and CDR2 is ANQGSEA. The CDR3 DNA reads as TGCGGCGTCGACCGGCATGGCTACACCTTC. Its translation: CGVDRHGYTF.

In this sample, this clonotype turned up a few times. The chain links TRBV27 to TRBJ1-1; 7 bases agree with TRBD1. The CDR3 length is 18 residues. V shed 1 base, J shed 4 bases, and the junction held 15 bases outside the gene matches. CDR1 and CDR2 (germline): MNHEY, SMNVEV (reference sequence). The CDR3 loop reads CASSLWVRDRYESTEAFF. The CDR3 nucleotides are TGTGCCAGCAGTTTATGGGTCCGGGACAGATATGAAAGCACTGAAGCTTTCTTT.